The 18 T cell receptor beta chains below all came from one sample that was sequenced in a study of T cell repertoires in cytomegalovirus infection. The antigens for these receptors are not known. TCRdb re-analysed the reads in MiXCR, keeping a single row per CDR3 protein. The profile shows some 270,000 distinct CDR3 sequences, approximately 22% of them singletons. Sequencing was performed on cultured PBMCs, taken from culture after CMV antigen stimulation. The origin of the receptors is a human donor in good health (CMV status not recorded). Some clones in this sample may be carry-over from other donors' samples.

This clonotype was seen ten or more times. The chain has TRBV7-2 and TRBJ2-1; D remains ambiguous. Germline V lookup: CDR1 SGHTA, CDR2 FQGNSA. This CDR3 is 14 amino acids long. The V and J ends lost 6 bases and 6 bases respectively, with 15 bases between them. CDR3 sequence reads: CASRSSLPGNEQFF. The DNA of the CDR3 is TGTGCCAGCAGGTCCTCGCTTCCGGGCAATGAGCAGTTCTTC.

Only a few counts were recorded for this clonotype. This rearrangement joins TRBV18 to TRBJ1-4; D ambiguous. In germline, CDR1 is KGHSH, CDR2 LQKENI. CDR3 length: 15 residues. V was cut by 3 bases and J by 8 bases, with 16 bases left in between. The CDR3: CASSPRRGIEEKLFF. The CDR3 DNA sequence: TGTGCCAGCTCACCGAGGAGAGGAATCGAGGAAAAACTGTTTTTT.

This clonotype was recorded many times. This sequence joins TRBV29-1 and TRBJ2-5; TRBD2 might be the D (5 bases). The CDR3 runs 15 residues. Per the germline V gene, CDR1 is SQVTM and CDR2 is ANQGSEA. The V gene lost 4 bases and the J gene lost 5 bases, with 20 bases spanning the gap. The CDR3 DNA reads as TGCAGCGTTGGCATTGGCACTTCGGGGTCGGAGACCCAGTACTTC. Protein: CSVGIGTSGSETQYF.

This clonotype was observed a handful of times. J is TRBJ1-1 and V is TRBV6-1; D possibly corresponds to TRBD1 (5 bases). V was clipped by 6 bases and J by 2 bases, with 10 bases between them. CDR1 and CDR2 (germline): MNHNS, SASEGT. The length of the CDR3 is 13 residues. For the CDR3, the DNA is TGTGCCAGCAGGCGGGACGGAAACACTGAAGCTTTCTTT. Protein product: CASRRDGNTEAFF.

Concerning this clonotype: This clone may be a read error of a much larger clone one base away. This chain joins TRBV28 and TRBJ1-5, with D hard to call. The V gene's germline CDR1 is MDHEN and CDR2 SYDVKM. This CDR3 comprises 14 residues. The DNA for the CDR3 is TGTGTCAGCAGTTTAGGGTACGCTCGACAGCCCCAGCATTTT. Residues: CVSSLGYARQPQHF.

The table lists this clonotype with a few counts. J is TRBJ2-7 and V is TRBV11-3, with TRBD1 as a possible D gene (5 bases). Germline CDR1 SGHNT, CDR2 YENEEA. The CDR3 is made up of 13 amino acids. The V and J ends lost 3 bases and 3 bases respectively, with 9 bases between them. CDR3 in amino acids: CASSLGQNYEQYF. Here the CDR3 DNA reads TGTGCCAGCAGCTTGGGGCAGAACTACGAGCAGTACTTC.

The table lists this clonotype with a few counts. This chain connects TRBV11-2 to TRBJ2-1; 8 nucleotides line up with TRBD2. Germline CDR1 is SGHAT and CDR2 is FQNNGV. The CDR3 spans 18 residues. J was trimmed by 8 bases and V by 2 bases; bases with no gene match: 17. For the CDR3, the DNA is TGTGCCAGCAGCTTATCCGGCAGAGGTAGCGGGATTTTCGATGAGCAGTTCTTC. As protein: CASSLSGRGSGIFDEQFF.

This clonotype was observed at least ten times. The chain has TRBV12-3 or TRBV12-4 and TRBJ2-7; D perhaps matches TRBD1 (5 bases). V was shortened by 7 bases and J by 4 bases, with 17 bases between the two germline ends. This CDR3 is 14 amino acids long. The CDR3 nucleotides read TGTGCCAGCAATTCGGACAAAAACGCTTACGAGCAGTACTTC. Amino acids: CASNSDKNAYEQYF.

The V gene is TRBV5-1, the J gene TRBJ2-5, with 7 bases matching TRBD1. J gave up 0 bases and V 4 bases, and 6 bases lay outside the gene matches. Germline V gives CDR1 SGHRS, CDR2 YFSETQ. The CDR3 totals 15 residues. The CDR3 DNA is TGCGCCAGCAGCCCAACCGGGACAGACCAAGAGACCCAGTACTTC. This encodes CASSPTGTDQETQYF.

This clonotype was seen a few times. V usage is TRBV11-2 and J usage is TRBJ2-7; TRBD1 matches at 10 bases. The germline CDR1 and CDR2 sequences are SGHAT and FQNNGV. The CDR3 is made up of 16 amino acids. V lost 1 base, J lost 6 bases, and 9 bases stayed unmatched. The CDR3 DNA sequence: TGTGCCAGCAGCTTAGGCGGACAGGGGGATCGTCGCGAGCAGTACTTC. This codes for CASSLGGQGDRREQYF.

This clonotype was counted at least ten times. This sequence joins TRBV6-2 or TRBV6-3 and TRBJ2-7; maybe TRBD2 (6 bases). Trimming removed 6 bases at V and 1 base at J, with 13 bases between. CDR1 and CDR2 from the germline V gene are MNHEY and SVGEGT. The length of the CDR3 is 14 residues. In DNA, the CDR3 is TGTGCCAGCAGACCCGGGGGACTTTCCTACGAGCAGTACGTC. It yields the protein CASRPGGLSYEQYV.

This clonotype occurred a few times. The chain uses TRBV6-2 or TRBV6-3 and TRBJ2-1; possibly TRBD2 for D (5 bases). The V and J ends lost 7 bases and 5 bases respectively, with 9 bases between them. The V gene's germline CDR1 is MNHEY and CDR2 SVGEGT. There are 12 residues in the CDR3. Here the CDR3 DNA reads TGTGCCAGCAAGCGGCGGGACAATGAGCAGTTCTTC. This codes for CASKRRDNEQFF.

This chain joins TRBV30 and TRBJ1-6, with 8 bases lining up with TRBD1. CDR1 is GTSNPN and CDR2 is SVGIG in the germline V gene (reference sequence). The CDR3 is 15 residues long. Trimming took 0 bases from V and 7 from J; bases not matched to a gene: 5. The CDR3 DNA sequence: TGTGCCTGGAGTGTATGGACAGGGTACAATTCACCCCTCCACTTT. This codes for CAWSVWTGYNSPLHF. The variable domain in full, with the rest retrieved from reference TRBV30 and TRBJ1-6, is SQTIHQWPATLVQPVGSPLSLECTVEGTSNPNLYWYRQAAGRGLQLLFYSVGIGQISSEVPQNLSASRPQDRQFILSSKKLLLSDSGFYLCAWSVWTGYNSPLHFGNGTRLTVT.

The chain combines TRBV20-1 with TRBJ1-1; D not certain. V gave up 0 bases and J gave up 5 bases, with 7 bases separating them. The CDR3 totals 12 residues. The germline V gene has CDR1 DFQATT and CDR2 SNEGSKA (reference sequence). In DNA, the CDR3 is TGCAGTGCTAGAGAGTCCCCTACTGAAGCTTTCTTT. Translated, it gives CSARESPTEAFF.

The rearrangement joins TRBV20-1 to TRBJ2-7; 12 bases align to TRBD1. J lost 4 bases, V lost 1 base, and 2 bases had no gene match. Germline V gene data show CDR1 as DFQATT and CDR2 as SNEGSKA (reference sequence). There are 14 residues in the CDR3. Written as DNA, the CDR3 is TGCAGTGCTAGAGGGGGACAGGGGGCTTACGAGCAGTACGTC. Protein product: CSARGGQGAYEQYV.

In its sample, this clonotype was seen a few times. J is TRBJ2-5 and V is TRBV4-1, with 9 bases identical to TRBD2. With V trimmed by 3 bases and J by 3 bases, 5 bases remained unmatched. The CDR3 length is 15 residues. Germline CDR1 reads MGHRA; CDR2 reads YSYEKL. CDR3 residues: CASSQPTSGKETQYF. CDR3 nucleotides: TGCGCCAGCAGCCAGCCGACTAGCGGAAAAGAGACCCAGTACTTC.

This clonotype was detected a few times. The rearrangement uses TRBV7-2 and TRBJ2-6; TRBD1 aligns across 8 bases. The CDR3 extends over 18 amino acids. Trimming took 3 bases from V and 2 from J; bases not matched to a gene: 9. Germline lookup yields CDR1 SGHTA and CDR2 FQGNSA. The chain's CDR3 is CASSLMGQDPPGANVLTF. As DNA, the CDR3 is TGTGCCAGCAGCTTGATGGGACAGGACCCGCCTGGGGCCAACGTCCTGACTTTC.

This clonotype was seen a handful of times. The chain uses TRBV12-3 or TRBV12-4 and TRBJ1-4; no clear D. Deletions cut 3 bases from V and 8 bases from J, with 13 bases between. The CDR3 is 14 residues long. CDR3 in amino acids: CASSFSGLGEKLFF. The CDR3 nucleotides read TGTGCCAGCAGTTTTTCCGGGTTAGGGGAAAAACTGTTTTTT.